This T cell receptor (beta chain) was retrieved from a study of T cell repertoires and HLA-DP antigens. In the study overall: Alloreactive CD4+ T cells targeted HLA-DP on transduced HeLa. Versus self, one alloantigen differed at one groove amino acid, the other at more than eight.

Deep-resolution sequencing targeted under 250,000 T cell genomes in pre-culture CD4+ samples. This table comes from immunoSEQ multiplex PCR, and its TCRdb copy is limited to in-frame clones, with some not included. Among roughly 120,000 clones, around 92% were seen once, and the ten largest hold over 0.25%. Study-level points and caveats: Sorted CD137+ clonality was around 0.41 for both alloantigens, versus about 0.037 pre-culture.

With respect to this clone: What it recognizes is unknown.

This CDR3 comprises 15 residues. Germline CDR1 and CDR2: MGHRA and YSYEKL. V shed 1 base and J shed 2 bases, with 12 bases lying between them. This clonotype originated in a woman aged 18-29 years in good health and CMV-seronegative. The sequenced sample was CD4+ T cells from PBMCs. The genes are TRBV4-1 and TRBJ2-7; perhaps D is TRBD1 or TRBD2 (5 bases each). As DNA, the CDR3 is TGCGCCAGCAGCCAAGCTCGGGGCTTGGCCTACGAGCAGTACTTC. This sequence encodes CASSQARGLAYEQYF.